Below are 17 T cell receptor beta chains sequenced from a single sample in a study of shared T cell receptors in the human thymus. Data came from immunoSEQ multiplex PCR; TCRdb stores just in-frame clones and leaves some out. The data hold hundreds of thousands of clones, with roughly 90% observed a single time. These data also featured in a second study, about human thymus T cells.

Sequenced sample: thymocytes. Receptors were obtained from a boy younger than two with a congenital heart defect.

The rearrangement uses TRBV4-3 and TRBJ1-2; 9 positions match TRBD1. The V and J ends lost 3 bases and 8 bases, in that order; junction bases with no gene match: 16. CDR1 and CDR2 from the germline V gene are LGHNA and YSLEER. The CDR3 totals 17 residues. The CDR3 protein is CASSQSQGAGGHLGYTF. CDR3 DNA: TGCGCCAGCAGCCAGTCACAGGGGGCGGGGGGCCACCTGGGCTACACCTTC.

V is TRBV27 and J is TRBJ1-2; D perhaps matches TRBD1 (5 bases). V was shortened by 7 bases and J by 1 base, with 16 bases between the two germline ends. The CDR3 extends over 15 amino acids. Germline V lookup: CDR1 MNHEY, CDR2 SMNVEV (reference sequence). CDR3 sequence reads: CASTRSGAYNYGYTF. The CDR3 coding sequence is TGTGCCAGCACCCGATCTGGGGCCTATAACTATGGCTACACCTTC.

CDR3 in amino acids: CASSVGGVRKDEQYF. The CDR3 DNA sequence: TGTGCCAGCAGCGTAGGGGGAGTTAGGAAGGACGAGCAGTACTTC. V gene TRBV9 combines with J gene TRBJ2-7; weak D call: TRBD2 (5 bases). Trimming took 0 bases from V and 5 from J, leaving 15 bases between them. This CDR3 contains 15 residues. Germline V gene sequence: CDR1 SGDLS, CDR2 YYNGEE.

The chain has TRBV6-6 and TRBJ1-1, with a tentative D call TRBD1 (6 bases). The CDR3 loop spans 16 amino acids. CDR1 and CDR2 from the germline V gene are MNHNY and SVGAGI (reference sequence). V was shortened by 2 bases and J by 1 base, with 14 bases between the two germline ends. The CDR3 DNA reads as TGTGCCAGCAGTTACCCGGTACAGGGAAGGAACACTGAAGCTTTCTTT. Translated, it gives CASSYPVQGRNTEAFF.

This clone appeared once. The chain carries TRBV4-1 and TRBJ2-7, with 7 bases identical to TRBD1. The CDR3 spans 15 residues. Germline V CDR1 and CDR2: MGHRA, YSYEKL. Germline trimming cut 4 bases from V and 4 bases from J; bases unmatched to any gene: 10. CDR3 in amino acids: CASSLLGQERYEQYF. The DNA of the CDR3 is TGCGCCAGCAGCCTTCTCGGACAGGAAAGGTACGAGCAGTACTTC.

CDR3 DNA sequence: TGTGCCAGCAGCTTGGCGGCTAGCGGGAGGCTGTCGTTCTTC. This translates into CASSLAASGRLSFF. The chain combines TRBV5-4 with TRBJ2-1; 11 nucleotides line up with TRBD2. Germline lookup yields CDR1 SGHNT and CDR2 YYREEE (reference sequence). The length of the CDR3 is 14 residues. V was pared by 0 bases and J by 15 bases, with 8 bases of the junction left unmatched.

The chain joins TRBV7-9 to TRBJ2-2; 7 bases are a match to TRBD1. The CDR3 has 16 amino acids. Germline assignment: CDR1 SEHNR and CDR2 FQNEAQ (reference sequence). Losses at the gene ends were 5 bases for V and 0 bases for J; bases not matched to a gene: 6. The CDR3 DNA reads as TGTGCCAGCAGCCCCCGACAGGGACCGAACACCGGGGAGCTGTTTTTT. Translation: CASSPRQGPNTGELFF.

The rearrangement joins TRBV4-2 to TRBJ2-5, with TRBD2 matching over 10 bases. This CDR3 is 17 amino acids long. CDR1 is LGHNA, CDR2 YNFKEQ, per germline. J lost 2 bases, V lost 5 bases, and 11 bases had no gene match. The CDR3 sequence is CASSRGLASPLQETQYF. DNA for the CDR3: TGTGCCAGCAGCAGGGGACTAGCGAGCCCCCTACAAGAGACCCAGTACTTC.

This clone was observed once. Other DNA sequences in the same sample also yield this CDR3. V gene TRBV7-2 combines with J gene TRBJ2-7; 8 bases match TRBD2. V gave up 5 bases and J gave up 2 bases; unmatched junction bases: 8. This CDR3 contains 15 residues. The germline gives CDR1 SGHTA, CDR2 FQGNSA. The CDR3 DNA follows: TGTGCCAGCAGCCCCGAAGCGGGAGTGGCCTACGAGCAGTACTTC. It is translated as CASSPEAGVAYEQYF.

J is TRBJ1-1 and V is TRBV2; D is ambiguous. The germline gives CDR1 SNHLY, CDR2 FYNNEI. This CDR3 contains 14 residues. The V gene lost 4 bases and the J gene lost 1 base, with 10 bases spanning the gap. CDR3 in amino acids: CASSAGRTNTEAFF. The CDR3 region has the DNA TGTGCCAGCAGTGCTGGGAGGACGAACACTGAAGCTTTCTTT.

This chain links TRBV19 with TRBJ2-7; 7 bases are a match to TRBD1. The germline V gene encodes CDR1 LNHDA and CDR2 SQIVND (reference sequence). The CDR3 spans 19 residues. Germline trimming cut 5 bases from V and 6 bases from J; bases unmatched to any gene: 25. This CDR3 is CASSLREVVSGQAKGEQYF. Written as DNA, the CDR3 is TGTGCCAGTAGTCTACGAGAGGTAGTCTCCGGACAGGCCAAAGGCGAGCAGTACTTC.

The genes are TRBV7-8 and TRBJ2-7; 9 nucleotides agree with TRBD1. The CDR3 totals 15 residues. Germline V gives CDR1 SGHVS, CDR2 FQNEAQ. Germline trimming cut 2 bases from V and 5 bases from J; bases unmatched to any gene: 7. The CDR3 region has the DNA TGTGCCAGCAGCTTAAGGGGACAGGGTCGAGACGAGCAGTACTTC. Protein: CASSLRGQGRDEQYF. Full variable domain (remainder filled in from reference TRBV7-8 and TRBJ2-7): GAGVSQSPRYKVAKRGQDVALRCDPISGHVSLFWYQQALGQGPEFLTYFQNEAQLDKSGLPSDRFFAERPEGSVSTLKIQRTQQEDSAVYLCASSLRGQGRDEQYFGPGTRLTVT.

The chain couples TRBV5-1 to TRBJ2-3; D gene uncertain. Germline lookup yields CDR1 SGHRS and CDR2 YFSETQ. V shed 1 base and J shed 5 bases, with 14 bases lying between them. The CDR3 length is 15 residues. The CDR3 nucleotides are TGCGCCAGCAGCTTGTACGGTATCCTAGGAGATACGCAGTATTTT. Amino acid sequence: CASSLYGILGDTQYF.

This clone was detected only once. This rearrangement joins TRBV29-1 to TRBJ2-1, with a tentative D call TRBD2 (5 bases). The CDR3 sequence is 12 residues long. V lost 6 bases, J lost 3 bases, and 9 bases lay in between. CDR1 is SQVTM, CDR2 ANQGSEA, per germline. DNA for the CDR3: TGCAGCGTGCCAGCGGTCTACAATGAGCAGTTCTTC. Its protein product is CSVPAVYNEQFF.

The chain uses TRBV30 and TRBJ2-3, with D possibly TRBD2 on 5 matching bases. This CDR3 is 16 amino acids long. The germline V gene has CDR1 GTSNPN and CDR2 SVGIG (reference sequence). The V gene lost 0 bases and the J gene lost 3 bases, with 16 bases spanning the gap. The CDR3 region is CAWSVNSKIATDTQYF. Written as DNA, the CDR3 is TGTGCCTGGAGTGTCAACTCGAAAATAGCGACAGATACGCAGTATTTT. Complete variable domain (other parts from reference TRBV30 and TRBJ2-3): SQTIHQWPATLVQPVGSPLSLECTVEGTSNPNLYWYRQAAGRGLQLLFYSVGIGQISSEVPQNLSASRPQDRQFILSSKKLLLSDSGFYLCAWSVNSKIATDTQYFGPGTRLTVL.

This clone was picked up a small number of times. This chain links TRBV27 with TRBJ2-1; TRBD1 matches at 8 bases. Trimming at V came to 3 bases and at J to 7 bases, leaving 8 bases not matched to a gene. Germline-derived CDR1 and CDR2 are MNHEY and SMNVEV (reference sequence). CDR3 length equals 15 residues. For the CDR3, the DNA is TGTGCCAGCAGTTTGGGGGGACAGGTAACGAATGAGCAGTTCTTC. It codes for CASSLGGQVTNEQFF.

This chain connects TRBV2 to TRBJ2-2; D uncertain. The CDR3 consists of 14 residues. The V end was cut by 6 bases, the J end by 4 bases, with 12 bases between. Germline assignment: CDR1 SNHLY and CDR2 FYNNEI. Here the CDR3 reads CASSPTVSTGELFF. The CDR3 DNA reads TGTGCCAGCAGCCCTACTGTTAGCACCGGGGAGCTGTTTTTT.